This TCR beta chain was sequenced during a study of shared clonotypes between healthy human individuals. Study at large: Serving as donors were two women and three men, whose ages spanned 18 to 49.

Unmatched junction bases numbered 10, after V lost 6 bases and J lost 3 bases. There are 16 residues in the CDR3. CDR1 and CDR2 (germline): MDHEN, SYDVKM. Authors' methods: From ImmunoSEQ came sequences covering only the junction and carrying no quality scores, so filtering differed. Clones were read by immunoSEQ multiplex PCR, and TCRdb kept only the in-frame ones, dropping some. The V and J calls and the clone size are those of that table, but D and trimming were determined from the DNA. This table holds about 2.2 million clones, around 95% found once. Broader study findings: Researchers sampled blood only, noting tissue repertoires likely differ.

Cells designated naive CD8 were CD45RO-negative and were positively selected for CCR7, with terminally differentiated effector memory CD45RA+ cells excluded. As to this clone: The antigen is unknown.

The sequence came from a man aged 18 to 29 in good health. Some clones in this sample may be carry-over from other donors' samples. Sequencing was performed on naive CD8+ T cells from PBMCs. The gene calls are TRBV28 and TRBJ2-3, with 9 nucleotides matching TRBD1. CDR3 sequence (DNA): TGTGCCAGCAGGTTACTCCGGGACAGGGAAACAGATACGCAGTATTTT. Translation: CASRLLRDRETDTQYF. The full variable domain, with the rest looked up from reference TRBV28 and TRBJ2-3, is DVKVTQSSRYLVKRTGEKVFLECVQDMDHENMFWYRQDPGLGLRLIYFSYDVKMKEKGDIPEGYSVSREKKERFSLILESASTNQTSMYLCASRLLRDRETDTQYFGPGTRLTVL.